Each of the 28 T cell receptor beta chains below was sequenced from the same sample in a study of OX40 agonist ivuxolimab in advanced cancers. Data came from immunoSEQ multiplex PCR; TCRdb stores just in-frame clones and leaves some out. Here the sample spans about 36,000 clones, nearly 80% being singletons. The source material was CD4+ or CD8+ T cells sorted from blood, sampled in a trial of the OX40 agonist ivuxolimab. These TCRs come from an adult with an advanced solid tumor such as melanoma, head and neck, liver or kidney cancer.

The chain employs TRBV7-2 and TRBJ2-2, with D hard to call. V lost 0 bases and J 2 bases, leaving 7 bases between the germline ends. Germline CDR1 reads SGHTA; CDR2 reads FQGNSA. This CDR3 has 15 residues. DNA of the CDR3: TGTGCCAGCAGCTTAGCTTGGGGAAACACCGGGGAGCTGTTTTTT. This sequence encodes CASSLAWGNTGELFF.

This chain connects TRBV28 to TRBJ2-1, with 7 positions matching TRBD2. Germline V gene data show CDR1 as MDHEN and CDR2 as SYDVKM. This CDR3 is 14 amino acids long. Trimming cost V 6 bases and J 0 bases; bases outside gene matches: 2. The CDR3 sequence: CASRRTSSYNEQFF. The CDR3 region has the DNA TGTGCCAGCAGACGGACTAGCTCCTACAATGAGCAGTTCTTC.

The V and J genes are TRBV7-9 and TRBJ2-1; 14 nucleotides line up with TRBD2. This CDR3 contains 17 residues. In germline, CDR1 is SEHNR, CDR2 FQNEAQ (reference sequence). J was trimmed by 3 bases and V by 4 bases; bases with no gene match: 5. The DNA for the CDR3 is TGTGCCAGCAGCTCGACTAGCGGGAGGGCCCTCTACAATGAGCAGTTCTTC. Its translation: CASSSTSGRALYNEQFF.

The chain employs TRBV4-2 and TRBJ1-1, with 9 positions matching TRBD1. This CDR3 is 15 amino acids long. Germline V gives CDR1 LGHNA, CDR2 YNFKEQ. Trimming took 4 bases from V and 6 from J; bases not matched to a gene: 9. The chain's CDR3 is CASSPTRTGASEAFF. CDR3 coding DNA: TGTGCCAGCAGCCCGACACGGACAGGGGCTTCTGAAGCTTTCTTT.

V gene TRBV27 combines with J gene TRBJ2-3; maybe TRBD2 (6 bases). This CDR3 is built from 15 residues. V dropped 3 bases and J dropped 2 bases, with 12 bases sitting between them. In germline, CDR1 is MNHEY, CDR2 SMNVEV (reference sequence). The CDR3 DNA reads as TGTGCCAGCAGTTTGGTTCGGGAGCCCACAGATACGCAGTATTTT. It yields the protein CASSLVREPTDTQYF.

The chain employs TRBV30 and TRBJ1-5; 7 positions match TRBD1. The CDR3 length is 14 residues. Germline V gene sequence: CDR1 GTSNPN, CDR2 SVGIG (reference sequence). J gave up 0 bases and V 7 bases, and 6 bases lay outside the gene matches. CDR3 sequence: CAFADRSSNQPQHF. The DNA of the CDR3 is TGTGCCTTCGCGGACAGGAGTAGCAATCAGCCCCAGCATTTT. Full variable domain (remainder filled in from reference TRBV30 and TRBJ1-5): SQTIHQWPATLVQPVGSPLSLECTVEGTSNPNLYWYRQAAGRGLQLLFYSVGIGQISSEVPQNLSASRPQDRQFILSSKKLLLSDSGFYLCAFADRSSNQPQHFGDGTRLSIL.

V usage is TRBV9 and J usage is TRBJ1-2; D may be TRBD1 (5 bases). V lost 3 bases and J 4 bases, leaving 7 bases between the germline ends. The CDR3 spans 12 residues. Germline V CDR1 and CDR2: SGDLS, YYNGEE. The CDR3 sequence is CASSAQGYGYTF. CDR3 coding DNA: TGTGCCAGCAGCGCCCAGGGCTATGGCTACACCTTC.

This rearrangement joins TRBV29-1 to TRBJ2-1; 9 bases match TRBD1. Looked up from germline, CDR1 is SQVTM and CDR2 is ANQGSEA. V gave up 4 bases and J gave up 10 bases; unmatched junction bases: 5. The CDR3 consists of 12 residues. The CDR3 loop reads CSVGDRVGEQFF. Written as DNA, the CDR3 is TGCAGCGTTGGGGACAGGGTGGGCGAGCAGTTCTTC.

The genes are TRBV6-1 and TRBJ1-3, with D uncertain. This CDR3 is 14 amino acids long. V was trimmed by 7 bases and J by 4 bases, leaving 14 bases between them. CDR1 MNHNS and CDR2 SASEGT come from the germline V gene. The CDR3 region is CASNPRGTGNTIYF. DNA for the CDR3: TGTGCCAGCAACCCCCGGGGTACAGGAAACACCATATATTTT.

The CDR3 DNA sequence: TGTGCCAGCAGTGAAGACGGTTGGCGGGGGCTCACAGATACGCAGTATTTT. Protein product: CASSEDGWRGLTDTQYF. This chain uses TRBV6-1 with TRBJ2-3, with a possible D match to TRBD2 (7 bases). From germline, CDR1 is MNHNS and CDR2 SASEGT. With 1 base removed from V and 2 bases from J, the gap between germline ends came to 16 bases. This CDR3 comprises 17 residues.

This clone was detected a few times. The chain has TRBV28 and TRBJ2-7; D is possibly TRBD1 or TRBD2 (5 bases each). From germline, CDR1 is MDHEN and CDR2 SYDVKM. The V and J ends lost 6 bases and 2 bases respectively, with 14 bases between them. The CDR3 is made up of 14 amino acids. CDR3 amino acids: CASSRGASTYEQYF. The CDR3 DNA sequence: TGTGCCAGCAGCCGAGGGGCCTCAACCTACGAGCAGTACTTC.

The table lists this clone with a few counts. The chain carries TRBV5-1 and TRBJ2-1; 7 bases fit TRBD2. Germline values: CDR1 SGHRS, CDR2 YFSETQ. The junction had 9 bases not matched to a gene; V was cut back by 3 bases and J by 6 bases. The CDR3 contains 15 residues. The CDR3 sequence is CASSSLAVSLNEQFF. The DNA for the CDR3 is TGCGCCAGCAGCTCCCTAGCGGTATCACTCAATGAGCAGTTCTTC. The entire variable domain, with the rest obtained from reference TRBV5-1 and TRBJ2-1, is as follows: KAGVTQTPRYLIKTRGQQVTLSCSPISGHRSVSWYQQTPGQGLQFLFEYFSETQRNKGNFPGRFSGRQFSNSRSEMNVSTLELGDSALYLCASSSLAVSLNEQFFGPGTRLTVL.

This clone was picked up one time. This rearrangement joins TRBV9 to TRBJ2-7; the match to TRBD1 covers 7 bases. V gave up 0 bases and J gave up 2 bases; unmatched junction bases: 2. Germline V gene lookup returns CDR1 SGDLS and CDR2 YYNGEE. This CDR3 has 14 amino acids. CDR3 nucleotide sequence: TGTGCCAGCAGCGTAGACCAGGGGGCCTACGAGCAGTACTTC. Its translation: CASSVDQGAYEQYF. Looking up the rest from reference TRBV9 and TRBJ2-7 gives the full variable domain: DSGVTQTPKHLITATGQRVTLRCSPRSGDLSVYWYQQSLDQGLQFLIQYYNGEERAKGNILERFSAQQFPDLHSELNLSSLELGDSALYFCASSVDQGAYEQYFGPGTRLTVT.

The V gene is TRBV6-1, the J gene TRBJ2-3, with TRBD2 as a possible D gene (6 bases). Trimming removed 3 bases from V and 5 bases from J, with 9 bases in between. The CDR3 runs to 13 residues. Germline V lookup: CDR1 MNHNS, CDR2 SASEGT. CDR3 sequence reads: CASSEEGIDTQYF. In DNA, the CDR3 is TGTGCCAGCAGTGAGGAGGGTATAGATACGCAGTATTTT.

This clone came up a few times. The chain combines TRBV11-1 with TRBJ1-4; tentative D call: TRBD1 (5 bases). Trimming removed 6 bases from V and 8 bases from J, with 16 bases in between. There are 14 residues in the CDR3. CDR1 is SGHAT and CDR2 is FQDESV in the germline V gene (reference sequence). This CDR3 reads CASSYGRGEEKLFF. CDR3 coding DNA: TGTGCCAGCAGTTACGGACGAGGGGAGGAAAAACTGTTTTTT.

The chain joins TRBV11-2 to TRBJ2-3; 10 nucleotides align to TRBD2. Germline loops: CDR1 SGHAT, CDR2 FQNNGV. Losses at the gene ends were 6 bases for V and 1 base for J; bases not matched to a gene: 4. The CDR3 is 15 amino acids. The CDR3 DNA is TGTGCCAGCAGAACCGGGACTAGCGGCACAGATACGCAGTATTTT. As protein: CASRTGTSGTDTQYF. Supplemented by reference TRBV11-2 and TRBJ2-3, the full variable domain reads EAGVAQSPRYKIIEKRQSVAFWCNPISGHATLYWYQQILGQGPKLLIQFQNNGVVDDSQLPKDRFSAERLKGVDSTLKIQPAKLEDSAVYLCASRTGTSGTDTQYFGPGTRLTVL.

The chain couples TRBV9 to TRBJ2-7; D gene ambiguous. This CDR3 comprises 11 residues. The germline V gene encodes CDR1 SGDLS and CDR2 YYNGEE. V was clipped by 6 bases and J by 6 bases, with 10 bases between them. CDR3 DNA: TGTGCCAGCAACACCTTTAGCGAGCAGTACTTC. Its protein product is CASNTFSEQYF.

The V gene is TRBV27, the J gene TRBJ2-7; 10 bases match TRBD2. This CDR3 has 15 residues. V trimming: 2 bases; J trimming: 4 bases; junction bases outside the gene matches: 5. CDR1 is MNHEY, CDR2 SMNVEV, per germline (reference sequence). The DNA of the CDR3 is TGTGCCAGCAGTTTAATTGCTAGCGGGAGTTACGAGCAGTACTTC. This translates into CASSLIASGSYEQYF.

J is TRBJ2-1 and V is TRBV9, with 9 bases identical to TRBD2. Per germline, CDR1 SGDLS and CDR2 YYNGEE. Trimming took 0 bases from V and 7 from J; bases not matched to a gene: 5. The CDR3 extends over 15 amino acids. CDR3 region: CASSVGSSGENEQFF. The CDR3 DNA reads as TGTGCCAGCAGCGTAGGGTCTAGCGGGGAGAATGAGCAGTTCTTC. Complete variable domain (other parts from reference TRBV9 and TRBJ2-1): DSGVTQTPKHLITATGQRVTLRCSPRSGDLSVYWYQQSLDQGLQFLIQYYNGEERAKGNILERFSAQQFPDLHSELNLSSLELGDSALYFCASSVGSSGENEQFFGPGTRLTVL.

The table lists this clone with a few counts. This CDR3 is also generated by other DNA sequences in the sample. The chain has TRBV4-1 and TRBJ1-1; no reliable D call. The length of the CDR3 is 11 residues. Germline CDR1 reads MGHRA; CDR2 reads YSYEKL. Between the trimmed V and J ends, which lost 4 bases and 3 bases, there was a span of 3 bases. CDR3 DNA: TGCGCCAGCAGCCGTGACACTGAAGCTTTCTTT. Residues: CASSRDTEAFF.

Comment on this clone: Other DNA sequences in this sample translate to the same CDR3. The chain has TRBV7-8 and TRBJ2-1; 8 bases match TRBD1. The CDR3 is made up of 16 amino acids. Germline CDR1 SGHVS, CDR2 FQNEAQ. V trimming: 0 bases; J trimming: 7 bases; junction bases outside the gene matches: 8. CDR3 in DNA: TGTGCCAGCAGCTTAGCTTCAGGGGGCGCGGGGAATGAGCAGTTCTTC. The encoded protein is CASSLASGGAGNEQFF.

The chain combines TRBV6-5 with TRBJ2-7; D possibly uses TRBD1 or TRBD2 (5 bases each). Trimming stripped 10 bases from V and 2 bases from J, with 9 bases between. CDR1 and CDR2 from the germline V gene are MNHEY and SVGAGI. The CDR3 runs 11 residues. CDR3 sequence: CATRGPYEQYF. CDR3 sequence (DNA): TGTGCCACCCGGGGCCCCTACGAGCAGTACTTC.

This chain links TRBV19 with TRBJ1-1; D is possibly TRBD1 (5 bases). Germline loops: CDR1 LNHDA, CDR2 SQIVND (reference sequence). The germline V and J ends were trimmed by 5 bases and 1 base, with 11 bases remaining between them. The CDR3 extends over 14 amino acids. The CDR3 is CASSSIQGNTEAFF. The DNA for the CDR3 is TGTGCCAGTAGTTCGATTCAGGGGAACACTGAAGCTTTCTTT. Full variable domain (rest looked up from reference TRBV19 and TRBJ1-1): DGGITQSPKYLFRKEGQNVTLSCEQNLNHDAMYWYRQDPGQGLRLIYYSQIVNDFQKGDIAEGYSVSREKKESFPLTVTSAQKNPTAFYLCASSSIQGNTEAFFGQGTRLTVV.

The chain joins TRBV2 to TRBJ2-7, with D unclear. V was pared by 6 bases and J by 2 bases, with 20 bases between. This CDR3 region has 16 residues. CDR1 is SNHLY, CDR2 FYNNEI, per germline. DNA of the CDR3: TGTGCCAGCAGCGCGGAGAGTGGGCGCTTTACCTACGAGCAGTACTTC. This gives the protein CASSAESGRFTYEQYF. The full variable domain, with the rest looked up from reference TRBV2 and TRBJ2-7, is EPEVTQTPSHQVTQMGQEVILRCVPISNHLYFYWYRQILGQKVEFLVSFYNNEISEKSEIFDDQFSVERPDGSNFTLKIRSTKLEDSAMYFCASSAESGRFTYEQYFGPGTRLTVT.

This chain links TRBV5-5 with TRBJ2-1; D is perhaps TRBD2 (6 bases). Germline CDR1 is SGHKS and CDR2 is YYEKEE (reference sequence). CDR3 length equals 12 residues. Trimming pared 4 bases from V and 8 bases from J, leaving 10 bases between. CDR3 region: CASSRTIDEQFF. The CDR3 region has the DNA TGTGCCAGCAGCCGGACTATAGATGAGCAGTTCTTC.

The rearrangement joins TRBV2 to TRBJ2-3; the D is unclear. The V end lost 0 bases, the J end lost 4 bases, and 2 bases lay between the germline ends. Germline V lookup: CDR1 SNHLY, CDR2 FYNNEI. The CDR3 covers 12 residues. The CDR3 region is CASSEAADTQYF. The CDR3 DNA follows: TGTGCCAGCAGTGAAGCAGCAGATACGCAGTATTTT.

The CDR3 bases are TGCGCCAGCAGCCAAGAAATTTGGGGGGAGGTCGAGCAGTACTTC. Translation gives CASSQEIWGEVEQYF. The gene calls are TRBV4-1 and TRBJ2-7; possibly TRBD2 for D (6 bases). This CDR3 has 15 amino acids. The germline gives CDR1 MGHRA, CDR2 YSYEKL. V gave up 0 bases and J gave up 6 bases, with 15 bases separating them.

This clone was detected only once. The J gene is TRBJ1-2, the V gene TRBV6-1, with 9 bases fitting TRBD1. Per the germline V gene, CDR1 is MNHNS and CDR2 is SASEGT. The CDR3 is made up of 14 amino acids. V lost 8 bases, J lost 2 bases, and 6 bases stayed unmatched. The CDR3 spells CASRTGEGNYGYTF. The CDR3 DNA sequence: TGTGCCAGCCGGACAGGGGAGGGAAACTATGGCTACACCTTC.